This entry is about one T cell receptor beta chain. The data belong to a study of blood T cell repertoires in COVID-19. Study-wide context: Italy, Spain and the United States were the sources of the convalescent and acute COVID-19 samples. In each case, the material was cDNA or gDNA derived from T cells, B-cell-depleted T cells, or PBMCs.

The CDR3 spans 14 residues. Germline CDR1 SGHTA, CDR2 FQGTGA. The V and J ends lost 2 bases and 4 bases respectively, with 8 bases between them. Study processing details: Amplification of reference gene primers provided the estimated nucleated cell counts. Assay: immunoSEQ multiplex PCR; the TCRdb copy retains only in-frame clones and omits some. V, J and clone size reflect that table, while D and trimming were determined from the DNA. Counted here are under 200,000 clones, 90% to 95% occurring once; the ten biggest clones make up 0.5% to 0.55%. This TCR was recovered from a middle-aged man with acute or convalescent COVID-19. The J gene is TRBJ2-2, the V gene TRBV7-3; perhaps TRBD1 as D (6 bases). Material: peripheral blood. CDR3 DNA sequence: TGTGCCAGCAGCTTATCAGGGGCCACCGGGGAGCTGTTTTTT. Translated, it gives CASSLSGATGELFF.